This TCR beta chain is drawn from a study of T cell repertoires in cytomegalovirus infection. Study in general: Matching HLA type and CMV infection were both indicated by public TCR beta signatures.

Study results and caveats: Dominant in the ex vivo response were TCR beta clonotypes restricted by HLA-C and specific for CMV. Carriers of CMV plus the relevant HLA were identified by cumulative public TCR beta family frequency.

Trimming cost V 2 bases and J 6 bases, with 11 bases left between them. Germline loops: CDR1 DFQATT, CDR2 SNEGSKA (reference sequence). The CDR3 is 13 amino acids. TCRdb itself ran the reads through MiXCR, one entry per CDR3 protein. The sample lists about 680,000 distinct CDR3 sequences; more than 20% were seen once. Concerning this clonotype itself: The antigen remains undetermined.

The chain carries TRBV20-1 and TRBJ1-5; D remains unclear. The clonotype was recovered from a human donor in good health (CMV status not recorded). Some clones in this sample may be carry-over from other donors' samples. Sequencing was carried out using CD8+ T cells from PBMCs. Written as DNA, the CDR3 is TGCAGTGCTAGACCTAAGACCTCTCAGCCCCAGCATTTT. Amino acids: CSARPKTSQPQHF.